A single sample gave rise to the 20 T cell receptor beta chains below, sequenced in a study of T cell responses to AZD1222 COVID-19 vaccine (TCRdb year 2021). The library was obtained by the immunoSEQ multiplex PCR assay. TCRdb took over this immuneACCESS table, retaining in-frame rearrangements with V and J assigned. Such tables are incomplete; in checked studies, under half of the missing clones stem from an unresolved V gene, and the remainder is unexplained. The sample table lists more than 140,000 clones, approximately 89% of them with a count of one. The leading ten clones occupy 3% to 4% of the sample. The intended sense of this specimen's time point label: baseline before first vaccination. According to the study, the label for this sample's treatment or condition signals: meningococcal conjugate vaccine given as trial control. Sequenced here: peripheral blood, sampled on day 0 of MenACWY control vaccination. The receptors were gathered from an adult in good health.

The gene calls are TRBV19 and TRBJ1-3, with D uncertain. The length of the CDR3 is 14 residues. Germline lookup yields CDR1 LNHDA and CDR2 SQIVND (reference sequence). V was clipped by 6 bases and J by 4 bases, with 13 bases between them. CDR3 protein: CASSYRQAGNTIYF. The DNA for the CDR3 is TGTGCCAGTAGCTATAGGCAGGCCGGAAACACCATATATTTT.

The chain has TRBV4-3 and TRBJ2-3; D unresolved. Trimming stripped 0 bases from V and 3 bases from J, with 7 bases between. This CDR3 comprises 14 residues. Germline-derived CDR1 and CDR2 are LGHNA and YSLEER. The CDR3 nucleotides read TGCGCCAGCAGCCAAGAGGTGGGGACAGATACGCAGTATTTT. It codes for CASSQEVGTDTQYF.

The chain recombines TRBV2 with TRBJ1-2, with TRBD1 matching 12 bases. The junction had 12 bases not matched to a gene; V was cut back by 6 bases and J by 4 bases. This CDR3 is built from 17 residues. The germline CDR1 and CDR2 sequences are SNHLY and FYNNEI. The chain's CDR3 is CASRPGTGGLGGYGYTF. CDR3 nucleotide sequence: TGTGCCAGCAGGCCCGGGACAGGGGGCCTCGGGGGCTATGGCTACACCTTC.

The chain carries TRBV27 and TRBJ2-6; no clear D. Germline V gives CDR1 MNHEY, CDR2 SMNVEV (reference sequence). The CDR3 contains 17 residues. V was cut by 5 bases and J by 1 base, with 15 bases left in between. The CDR3: CASSPHTGNSGANVLTF. CDR3 nucleotides: TGTGCCAGCAGTCCCCACACGGGCAATTCTGGGGCCAACGTCCTGACTTTC.

This clone was found a few times. The V and J genes are TRBV19 and TRBJ1-2; 8 bases match TRBD1. The CDR3 runs to 14 residues. Germline trimming cut 1 base from V and 5 bases from J; bases unmatched to any gene: 3. CDR1 and CDR2 from the germline V gene are LNHDA and SQIVND (reference sequence). In DNA, the CDR3 is TGTGCCAGTAGTATAGCAGGGGGCGCTTATGGCTACACCTTC. Translated, it gives CASSIAGGAYGYTF.

The rearrangement joins TRBV7-9 to TRBJ2-7; maybe TRBD1 (6 bases). V was shortened by 10 bases and J by 3 bases, with 10 bases between the two germline ends. This CDR3 is 11 amino acids long. The germline V gene encodes CDR1 SEHNR and CDR2 FQNEAQ (reference sequence). In nucleotides, the CDR3 is TGTGCCATTGGACAGAACTACGAGCAGTACTTC. Its protein product is CAIGQNYEQYF.

The chain carries TRBV18 and TRBJ2-1; 10 bases are shared with TRBD1. The CDR3 is 14 amino acids. J lost 7 bases, V lost 3 bases, and 3 bases had no gene match. Per germline, CDR1 KGHSH and CDR2 LQKENI. CDR3 protein: CASSPGTGDNEQFF. CDR3 coding DNA: TGTGCCAGCTCACCTGGGACAGGGGATAATGAGCAGTTCTTC.

This chain joins TRBV4-2 and TRBJ1-1; the match to TRBD1 covers 8 bases. Trimming removed 0 bases from V and 3 bases from J; junction bases left unmatched: 6. Germline V gives CDR1 LGHNA, CDR2 YNFKEQ. The CDR3 is 16 residues long. The CDR3 spells CASSQDMGQAYTEAFF. The CDR3 DNA sequence: TGTGCCAGCAGCCAAGATATGGGACAGGCTTACACTGAAGCTTTCTTT.

This chain links TRBV7-9 with TRBJ2-7; the D is unclear. The CDR3 is made up of 14 amino acids. Germline V gene sequence: CDR1 SEHNR, CDR2 FQNEAQ (reference sequence). The germline V and J ends were trimmed by 0 bases and 4 bases, with 10 bases remaining between them. CDR3 in amino acids: CASSLAVQLYEQYF. CDR3 in DNA: TGTGCCAGCAGCTTAGCAGTCCAGCTATACGAGCAGTACTTC.

The genes are TRBV6-4 and TRBJ2-6; D is ambiguous. Per germline, CDR1 MRHNA and CDR2 SNTAGT. The CDR3 length is 15 residues. Between the trimmed V and J ends, which lost 0 bases and 1 base, there was a span of 4 bases. The CDR3 DNA follows: TGTGCCAGCAGTGACTCCGGTTCTGGGGCCAACGTCCTGACTTTC. It translates to CASSDSGSGANVLTF.

This chain joins TRBV27 and TRBJ1-2; unclear D gene. Trimming took 0 bases from V and 8 from J, leaving 13 bases between them. This CDR3 region has 14 residues. Per the germline V gene, CDR1 is MNHEY and CDR2 is SMNVEV (reference sequence). In DNA form, the CDR3 reads TGTGCCAGCAGTTTATCCGGGCCCCAGGTGGGCTACACCTTC. This encodes CASSLSGPQVGYTF.

The genes are TRBV18 and TRBJ1-4; unclear D gene. Germline CDR1 reads KGHSH; CDR2 reads LQKENI. With 2 bases removed from V and 0 bases from J, the gap between germline ends came to 10 bases. This CDR3 comprises 16 residues. CDR3: CASSPKGSTTNEKLFF. The CDR3 DNA is TGTGCCAGCTCACCAAAGGGTAGTACAACTAATGAAAAACTGTTTTTT.

V gene TRBV27 combines with J gene TRBJ1-1, with D perhaps TRBD1 (6 bases). V was clipped by 6 bases and J by 5 bases, with 16 bases between them. Germline V CDR1 and CDR2: MNHEY, SMNVEV (reference sequence). The CDR3 runs 14 residues. CDR3 protein: CASRFAGERTEAFF. The CDR3 DNA reads TGTGCCAGCAGGTTCGCAGGGGAGAGGACTGAAGCTTTCTTT.

The chain combines TRBV7-9 with TRBJ1-5, with D hard to call. The CDR3 consists of 14 residues. Germline V gene lookup returns CDR1 SEHNR and CDR2 FQNEAQ (reference sequence). Trimming removed 1 base from V and 6 bases from J, with 10 bases in between. The CDR3 loop reads CASSLVGPGQPQHF. The CDR3, as DNA: TGTGCCAGCAGCTTAGTTGGGCCGGGTCAGCCCCAGCATTTT.

The chain uses TRBV15 and TRBJ2-2; no firm D call. V dropped 0 bases and J dropped 2 bases, with 10 bases sitting between them. CDR3 size: 16 residues. Looked up from germline, CDR1 is LNHNV and CDR2 is YYDKDF (reference sequence). CDR3 residues: CATSRDMAINTGELFF. CDR3 coding DNA: TGTGCCACCAGCAGAGATATGGCCATCAACACCGGGGAGCTGTTTTTT.

The chain joins TRBV6-6 to TRBJ2-2; TRBD2 matches at 8 bases. Germline trimming cut 5 bases from V and 5 bases from J; bases unmatched to any gene: 16. This CDR3 is 18 amino acids long. The germline gives CDR1 MNHNY, CDR2 SVGAGI (reference sequence). The CDR3 region is CASSHGVGGALGTGELFF. The CDR3 DNA is TGTGCCAGCAGTCACGGCGTCGGGGGGGCCCTGGGGACCGGGGAGCTGTTTTTT.

The rearrangement joins TRBV28 to TRBJ2-1; 10 bases fit TRBD1. The V segment lost 6 bases and the J segment 3 bases; nucleotides outside the gene matches: 8. The length of the CDR3 is 16 residues. CDR1 and CDR2 from the germline V gene are MDHEN and SYDVKM. This CDR3 is CASSPWGDRGYNEQFF. The CDR3 region has the DNA TGTGCCAGCAGCCCTTGGGGGGACAGGGGCTACAATGAGCAGTTCTTC.

The chain has TRBV3-1 (or the pseudogene TRBV3-2) and TRBJ1-4; no firm D call. This CDR3 has 18 residues. In germline, CDR1 is LGHDT, CDR2 YNNKEL (reference sequence). The V end was cut by 1 base, the J end by 3 bases, with 18 bases between. The CDR3 here is CASSQVRRRPGANEKLFF. The CDR3 coding sequence is TGTGCCAGCAGCCAAGTGCGCAGGCGACCTGGGGCTAATGAAAAACTGTTTTTT.

This rearrangement joins TRBV5-1 to TRBJ1-2, with TRBD1 identical over 8 bases. Germline V gene lookup returns CDR1 SGHRS and CDR2 YFSETQ. The length of the CDR3 is 14 residues. The junction had 7 bases not matched to a gene; V was cut back by 4 bases and J by 5 bases. The CDR3 coding sequence is TGCGCCAGCAGCGTGGACAGGGCCGGGTATGGCTACACCTTC. It codes for CASSVDRAGYGYTF.

V usage is TRBV6-2 or TRBV6-3 and J usage is TRBJ1-5; TRBD1 agrees at 9 bases. Germline trimming cut 0 bases from V and 6 bases from J; bases unmatched to any gene: 12. Germline V gene lookup returns CDR1 MNHEY and CDR2 SVGEGT. This CDR3 is 18 amino acids long. The CDR3: CASSYSRAGDRAIQPQHF. The CDR3 DNA sequence: TGTGCCAGCAGTTACTCGAGGGCAGGGGACAGGGCTATTCAGCCCCAGCATTTT.